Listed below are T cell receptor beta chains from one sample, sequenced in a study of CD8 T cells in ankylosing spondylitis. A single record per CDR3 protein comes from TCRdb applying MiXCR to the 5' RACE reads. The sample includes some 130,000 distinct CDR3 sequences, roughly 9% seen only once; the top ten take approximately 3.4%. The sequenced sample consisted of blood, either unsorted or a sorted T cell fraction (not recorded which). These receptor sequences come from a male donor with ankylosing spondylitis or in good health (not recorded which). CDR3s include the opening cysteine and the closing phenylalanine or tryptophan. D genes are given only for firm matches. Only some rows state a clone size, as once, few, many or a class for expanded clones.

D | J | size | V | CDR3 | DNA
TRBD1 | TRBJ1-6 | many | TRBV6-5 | CASSSPGTGGDNSPLHF | TGTGCCAGCAGTTCCCCCGGGACAGGGGGCGATAATTCACCCCTCCACTTT
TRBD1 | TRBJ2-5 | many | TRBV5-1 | CASSFGQGLETQYF | TGCGCCAGCAGCTTTGGACAGGGGTTAGAGACCCAGTACTTC
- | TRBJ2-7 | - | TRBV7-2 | CASSRIGVPYEQYF | TGTGCCAGCAGCCGAATCGGAGTACCCTACGAGCAGTACTTC
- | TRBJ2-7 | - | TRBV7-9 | CASRPDNSYEQYF | TGTGCCAGCAGACCGGACAACTCCTACGAGCAGTACTTC
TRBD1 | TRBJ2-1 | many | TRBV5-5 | CASSPTGYEQFF | TGTGCCAGCAGCCCGACAGGGTATGAGCAGTTCTTC
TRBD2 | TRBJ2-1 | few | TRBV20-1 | CSAPSRAGATYNEQFF | TGCAGTGCACCATCCCGGGCGGGAGCGACCTACAATGAGCAGTTCTTC
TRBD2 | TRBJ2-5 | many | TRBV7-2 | CASSTGLAAQETQYF | TGTGCCAGCAGCACAGGACTAGCGGCTCAAGAGACCCAGTACTTC
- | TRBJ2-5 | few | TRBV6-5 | CASSYSGGREETQYF | TGTGCCAGCAGTTACTCCGGGGGGCGAGAAGAGACCCAGTACTTC
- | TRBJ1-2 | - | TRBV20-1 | CSARDSTYYGYTF | TGCAGTGCTAGAGATAGCACCTACTATGGCTACACCTTC
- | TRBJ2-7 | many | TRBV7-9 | CASSSHDHEQYF | TGTGCCAGCAGCTCCCACGACCACGAGCAGTACTTC
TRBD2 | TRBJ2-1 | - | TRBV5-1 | CASSLVREAYNEQFF | TGCGCCAGCAGCTTGGTGCGGGAGGCATACAATGAGCAGTTCTTC
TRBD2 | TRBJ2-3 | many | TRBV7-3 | CASSLTSGRALSTDTQYF | TGTGCCAGCAGCCTAACTAGCGGGAGGGCCCTCAGCACAGATACGCAGTATTTT
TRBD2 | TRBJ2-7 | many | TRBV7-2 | CASSLRPGLAGGPYEQYF | TGTGCCAGCAGCTTGCGCCCTGGACTAGCGGGAGGGCCGTACGAGCAGTACTTC
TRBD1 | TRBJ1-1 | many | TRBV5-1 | CASSTTGQARFQNTEAFF | TGCGCCAGCAGCACCACGGGACAGGCGAGATTTCAGAACACTGAAGCTTTCTTT
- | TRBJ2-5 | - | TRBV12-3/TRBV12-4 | CASTATEGPGETQYF | TGTGCCAGCACCGCTACTGAGGGGCCGGGGGAGACCCAGTACTTC
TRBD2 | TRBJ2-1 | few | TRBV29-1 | CSVTTSGSIEQFF | TGCAGCGTGACCACTAGCGGGAGTATTGAGCAGTTCTTC
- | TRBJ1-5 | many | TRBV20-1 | CSASLDPGVGPQHF | TGCAGTGCTAGTCTTGACCCCGGGGTTGGGCCCCAGCATTTT
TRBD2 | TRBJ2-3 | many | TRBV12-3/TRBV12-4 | CASSLGGTSWRPDTQYF | TGTGCCAGCAGTTTAGGGGGGACTAGCTGGCGGCCAGATACGCAGTATTTT
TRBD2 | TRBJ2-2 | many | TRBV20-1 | CSARDLLAGDQGGELFF | TGCAGTGCTAGAGATTTACTAGCGGGAGATCAGGGCGGGGAGCTGTTTTTT
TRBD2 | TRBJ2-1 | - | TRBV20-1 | CSARTSGRANEQFF | TGCAGTGCTAGAACTAGCGGGAGGGCCAATGAGCAGTTCTTC
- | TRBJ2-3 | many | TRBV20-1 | CSATSRDTDTQYF | TGCAGTGCCACTAGCAGAGACACAGATACGCAGTATTTT
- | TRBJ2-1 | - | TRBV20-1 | CSARRGRSYNEQFF | TGCAGTGCGAGGCGGGGACGCTCCTACAATGAGCAGTTCTTC
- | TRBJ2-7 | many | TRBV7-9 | CASSPQGGTVLTYEQYF | TGTGCCAGCAGCCCTCAGGGGGGGACGGTCCTAACCTACGAGCAGTACTTC
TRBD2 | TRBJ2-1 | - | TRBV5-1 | CASSLVAGDNNEQFF | TGCGCCAGCAGCTTGGTGGCGGGAGATAACAATGAGCAGTTCTTC
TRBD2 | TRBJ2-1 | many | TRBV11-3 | CASSFGGSRDEQFF | TGTGCCAGCAGCTTTGGCGGGAGTAGGGATGAGCAGTTCTTC
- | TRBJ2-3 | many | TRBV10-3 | CAISRRDKDTQYF | TGTGCCATCAGTAGGCGGGATAAAGATACGCAGTATTTT
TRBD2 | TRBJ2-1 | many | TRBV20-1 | CSARDPGLAGGRVNEQFF | TGCAGTGCTAGAGATCCGGGACTAGCGGGAGGTCGAGTCAATGAGCAGTTCTTC
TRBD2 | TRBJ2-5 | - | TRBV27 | CASSFYPPGLAAETQYF | TGTGCCAGCAGTTTTTACCCACCGGGACTAGCTGCGGAGACCCAGTACTTC
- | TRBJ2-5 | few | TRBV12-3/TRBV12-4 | CASSYGRQETQYF | TGTGCCAGCAGTTACGGGAGACAGGAGACCCAGTACTTC
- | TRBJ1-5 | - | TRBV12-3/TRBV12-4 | CASSLRVAQPQHF | TGTGCCAGCAGTTTAAGGGTCGCTCAGCCCCAGCATTTT
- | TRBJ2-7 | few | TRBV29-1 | CSVMDATYEQYF | TGCAGCGTTATGGACGCCACCTACGAGCAGTACTTC
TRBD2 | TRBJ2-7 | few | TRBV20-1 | CSPSGLRDSYEQYF | TGCAGTCCTAGCGGGTTGCGGGACTCCTACGAGCAGTACTTC
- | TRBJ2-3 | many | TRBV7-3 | CASGTDGGTDTQYF | TGTGCCAGCGGGACTGACGGGGGCACAGATACGCAGTATTTT
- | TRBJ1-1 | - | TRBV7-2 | CASTLVGVMNTEAFF | TGTGCCAGCACCCTAGTCGGGGTGATGAACACTGAAGCTTTCTTT
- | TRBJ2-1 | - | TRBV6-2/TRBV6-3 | CASRRYNEQFF | TGTGCCAGCAGGCGGTACAATGAGCAGTTCTTC
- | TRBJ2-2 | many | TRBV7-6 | CASSSGGGGELFF | TGTGCCAGCAGCTCCGGGGGAGGCGGGGAGCTGTTTTTT
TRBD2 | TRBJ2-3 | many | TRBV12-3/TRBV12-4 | CASSWDYTTDTQYF | TGTGCCAGCAGTTGGGACTACACCACAGATACGCAGTATTTT
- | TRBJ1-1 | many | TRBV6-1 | CASSVAPMNTEAFF | TGTGCCAGCAGTGTTGCCCCGATGAACACTGAAGCTTTCTTT
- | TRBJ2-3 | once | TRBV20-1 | CSASGDTGTDTQYF | TGCAGTGCTAGTGGCGACACAGGCACAGATACGCAGTATTTT
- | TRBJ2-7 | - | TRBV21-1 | CASSTPGQGFSGEQYF | TGTGCCAGCAGCACCCCGGGACAGGGCTTTTCGGGCGAGCAGTACTTC
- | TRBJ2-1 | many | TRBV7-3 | CASSLGGGGSYNEQFF | TGTGCCAGCAGCTTGGGAGGGGGGGGCTCCTACAATGAGCAGTTCTTC
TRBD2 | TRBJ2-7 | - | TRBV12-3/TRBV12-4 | CASSPHVSQREYYEQYF | TGTGCCAGCAGTCCCCATGTCTCCCAGCGGGAGTACTACGAGCAGTACTTC
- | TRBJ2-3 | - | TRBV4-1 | CASSQRSASTDTQYF | TGCGCCAGCAGCCAACGCTCGGCCAGCACAGATACGCAGTATTTT
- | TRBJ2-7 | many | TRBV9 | CASSVGLDSVDEQYF | TGTGCCAGCAGCGTAGGTTTGGACAGTGTTGACGAGCAGTACTTC
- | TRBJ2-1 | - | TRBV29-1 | CSVRGTKNNEQFF | TGCAGCGTACGAGGGACAAAAAACAATGAGCAGTTCTTC
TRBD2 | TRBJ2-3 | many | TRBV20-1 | CSATGLAGGDTQYF | TGCAGTGCAACCGGACTAGCGGGAGGAGATACGCAGTATTTT
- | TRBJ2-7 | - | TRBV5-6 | CASSGNCEQYF | TGTGCCAGCAGCGGGAACTGCGAGCAGTACTTC
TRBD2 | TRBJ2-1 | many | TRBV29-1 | CSVPIAGEVEQFF | TGCAGCGTCCCAATAGCGGGAGAAGTTGAGCAGTTCTTC
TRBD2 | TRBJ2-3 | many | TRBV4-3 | CASRPGLAGTDTQYF | TGCGCCAGCAGGCCGGGACTAGCCGGCACAGATACGCAGTATTTT
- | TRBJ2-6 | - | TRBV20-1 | CSARGLTATGANVLTF | TGCAGTGCTAGAGGATTAACCGCGACTGGGGCCAACGTCCTGACTTTC
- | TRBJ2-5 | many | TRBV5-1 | CASSYQDGQETQYF | TGCGCCAGCAGCTATCAGGACGGACAAGAGACCCAGTACTTC
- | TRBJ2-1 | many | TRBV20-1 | CSAASSENEQFF | TGCAGTGCTGCCAGCTCCGAGAATGAGCAGTTCTTC
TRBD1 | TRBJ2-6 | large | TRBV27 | CASSLTGGVGANVLTF | TGTGCCAGCAGTTTAACAGGGGGCGTTGGGGCCAACGTCCTGACTTTC
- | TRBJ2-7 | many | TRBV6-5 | CASSYSRASYEQYF | TGTGCCAGCAGTTACTCGAGGGCCTCTTACGAGCAGTACTTC